The 21 T cell receptor beta chains presented below share a single source sample, sequenced in a study of shared clonotypes between healthy human individuals. The table came from immunoSEQ multiplex PCR; TCRdb's copy has only in-frame clones and leaves some out. The sample lists some 480,000 clones; roughly 85% were seen once. The sequenced material came from PBMCs. The receptors shown here come from a woman aged 35 to 49 in good health. Some clones in this sample may be carry-over from other donors' samples.

The rearrangement links TRBV19 to TRBJ2-1; D might be TRBD2 (7 bases). V lost 5 bases and J lost 4, with 21 bases in between. CDR1 is LNHDA, CDR2 SQIVND, per germline (reference sequence). This CDR3 has 17 residues. The CDR3 sequence is CASSPDLYRGGYNEQFF. Written as DNA, the CDR3 is TGTGCCAGTAGTCCCGACCTGTATAGGGGGGGATACAATGAGCAGTTCTTC.

The table lists this clone with a few counts. The chain has TRBV7-2 and TRBJ2-7; 9 nucleotides line up with TRBD2. CDR3 length: 18 residues. The V and J ends lost 4 bases and 3 bases, in that order; junction bases with no gene match: 16. Germline CDR1 and CDR2: SGHTA and FQGNSA. The CDR3: CASSSGLARVRSGYEQYF. CDR3 bases: TGTGCCAGCAGCTCGGGACTAGCCCGGGTACGGTCAGGCTACGAGCAGTACTTC.

The chain employs TRBV6-6 and TRBJ2-3, with 10 positions matching TRBD2. This CDR3 contains 16 residues. Germline V CDR1 and CDR2: MNHNY, SVGAGI (reference sequence). Losses at the gene ends were 6 bases for V and 3 bases for J; bases not matched to a gene: 9. In DNA form, the CDR3 reads TGTGCCAGCAGCTTACCGGGACTAGCGTATACAGATACGCAGTATTTT. Translated: CASSLPGLAYTDTQYF.

This clone was recorded at least ten times. The chain recombines TRBV6-1 with TRBJ2-7; 8 bases line up with TRBD1. Germline V CDR1 and CDR2: MNHNS, SASEGT. The CDR3 length is 14 residues. J gave up 5 bases and V 6 bases, and 9 bases lay outside the gene matches. The CDR3 loop is CASRGQGEIHEQYF. CDR3 bases: TGTGCCAGCAGAGGACAGGGAGAAATCCACGAGCAGTACTTC.

The chain has TRBV28 and TRBJ1-2, with 7 bases lining up with TRBD1. Germline CDR1 is MDHEN and CDR2 is SYDVKM. The length of the CDR3 is 13 residues. The V gene end was trimmed by 4 bases and the J gene end by 3 bases; junction bases not matched to a gene: 2. This chain's CDR3 is CASSSGTDYGYTF. The DNA of the CDR3 is TGTGCCAGCAGTTCCGGGACAGACTATGGCTACACCTTC.

This clone was counted once. This sequence joins TRBV7-9 and TRBJ2-1; 8 bases align to TRBD2. The CDR3 is made up of 16 amino acids. V lost 0 bases and J lost 3; bases outside the gene matches: 4. Looked up from germline, CDR1 is SEHNR and CDR2 is FQNEAQ (reference sequence). Here the CDR3 DNA reads TGTGCCAGCAGCTTAGCTGGCGGGAGGAACTACAATGAGCAGTTCTTC. It encodes CASSLAGGRNYNEQFF.

The chain combines TRBV5-1 with TRBJ2-5; D gene ambiguous. This CDR3 has 14 residues. With 0 bases removed from V and 0 bases from J, the gap between germline ends came to 6 bases. From germline, CDR1 is SGHRS and CDR2 YFSETQ. As DNA, the CDR3 is TGCGCCAGCAGCTTGGGGGGTCACCAAGAGACCCAGTACTTC. Protein: CASSLGGHQETQYF.

For the CDR3, the DNA is TGTGCCATCTCAGAACAGTACGAGCAGTACTTC. It encodes CAISEQYEQYF. The rearrangement joins TRBV10-3 to TRBJ2-7; D is ambiguous. This CDR3 spans 11 amino acids. The V gene lost 8 bases and the J gene lost 4 bases, with 9 bases spanning the gap. Germline assignment: CDR1 ENHRY and CDR2 SYGVKD.

This chain links TRBV28 with TRBJ2-1, with a weak D call TRBD2 (6 bases). Trimming pared 4 bases from V and 3 bases from J, leaving 10 bases between. The CDR3 extends over 14 amino acids. Germline lookup yields CDR1 MDHEN and CDR2 SYDVKM. The CDR3 DNA reads as TGTGCCAGCAGTTCCTTGGGGGGCTACAATGAGCAGTTCTTC. Protein sequence: CASSSLGGYNEQFF.

This chain connects TRBV30 to TRBJ1-1, with 12 bases identical to TRBD1. The CDR3 spans 16 residues. V dropped 1 base and J dropped 2; count of bases not matched to a gene: 5. The germline V gene encodes CDR1 GTSNPN and CDR2 SVGIG (reference sequence). CDR3 DNA: TGTGCCTGGAGTGAGGGACAGGGGGCCATTAACACTGAAGCTTTCTTT. Amino acids: CAWSEGQGAINTEAFF.

The chain carries TRBV21-1 and TRBJ2-5; the D segment call TRBD1 is taken from the table without a DNA check. TRBV21-1 is a pseudogene locus. The CDR3 totals 20 residues. CDR3 nucleotides: TGTGCCAGCAGCAAAGTAAGGGGGCTAAGGGAGGACCCAAGGGGGGAGACCCAGTACTTC. This translates into CASSKVRGLREDPRGETQYF.

The V call is TRBV10-3, the J call TRBJ1-1, with TRBD1 identical over 7 bases. With 4 bases clipped from V and 1 base from J, the junction kept 3 bases outside the gene matches. The CDR3 is 14 residues long. Germline V gene lookup returns CDR1 ENHRY and CDR2 SYGVKD. Here the CDR3 reads CAISGGQQNTEAFF. The CDR3 bases are TGTGCCATCAGTGGGGGACAGCAGAACACTGAAGCTTTCTTT.

This chain uses TRBV29-1 with TRBJ2-1; TRBD2 matches at 10 bases. The germline CDR1 and CDR2 sequences are SQVTM and ANQGSEA. This CDR3 spans 16 amino acids. The V and J ends lost 1 base and 9 bases, in that order; junction bases with no gene match: 12. The CDR3 sequence: CSVEAGRQREGSEQFF. The CDR3 DNA reads TGCAGCGTTGAAGCGGGAAGGCAGCGGGAGGGTAGTGAGCAGTTCTTC.

The CDR3 protein is CAWRIAGAGANVLTF. For the CDR3, the DNA is TGTGCCTGGAGAATCGCAGGGGCTGGGGCCAACGTCCTGACTTTC. This chain joins TRBV30 and TRBJ2-6; tentatively, D is TRBD1 (6 bases). The V end was cut by 3 bases, the J end by 2 bases, with 11 bases between. The CDR3 totals 15 residues. In germline, CDR1 is GTSNPN, CDR2 SVGIG (reference sequence).

The chain couples TRBV15 to TRBJ1-1, with D possibly matching TRBD1 (6 bases). From germline, CDR1 is LNHNV and CDR2 YYDKDF (reference sequence). V dropped 4 bases and J dropped 5 bases, with 11 bases sitting between them. The CDR3 is 13 residues long. The chain's CDR3 is CATSKRGLTEAFF. CDR3 coding DNA: TGTGCCACCAGCAAACGGGGGCTGACTGAAGCTTTCTTT. Together with reference TRBV15 and TRBJ1-1, the CDR3 gives the full variable domain: DAMVIQNPRYQVTQFGKPVTLSCSQTLNHNVMYWYQQKSSQAPKLLFHYYDKDFNNEADTPDNFQSRRPNTSFCFLDIRSPGLGDTAMYLCATSKRGLTEAFFGQGTRLTVV.

V gene TRBV15 combines with J gene TRBJ2-1; D might be TRBD1 (6 bases). Germline CDR1 reads LNHNV; CDR2 reads YYDKDF (reference sequence). This CDR3 contains 16 residues. Trimming shortened V by 0 bases and J by 4 bases, and 13 bases separated the two germline ends. CDR3 sequence (DNA): TGTGCCACCAGCAGAGATTTTGGGACACAATACAATGAGCAGTTCTTC. Its protein product is CATSRDFGTQYNEQFF. Supplemented by reference TRBV15 and TRBJ2-1, the full variable domain reads DAMVIQNPRYQVTQFGKPVTLSCSQTLNHNVMYWYQQKSSQAPKLLFHYYDKDFNNEADTPDNFQSRRPNTSFCFLDIRSPGLGDTAMYLCATSRDFGTQYNEQFFGPGTRLTVL.

The J gene is TRBJ2-2, the V gene TRBV7-2; 9 bases match TRBD2. Germline values: CDR1 SGHTA, CDR2 FQGNSA. The CDR3 covers 15 residues. V lost 1 base to trimming and J lost 5 bases; unmatched junction nucleotides: 2. Written as DNA, the CDR3 is TGTGCCAGCAGCTTAGGGACTAGCGAAACCGGGGAGCTGTTTTTT. It yields the protein CASSLGTSETGELFF.

The chain links TRBV2 to TRBJ2-2, with 10 bases matching TRBD1. The CDR3 is 16 residues long. With 7 bases clipped from V and 5 bases from J, the junction kept 10 bases outside the gene matches. Germline lookup yields CDR1 SNHLY and CDR2 FYNNEI. The CDR3 nucleotides read TGTGCCAGCAACGTGGGGGACAGGGGAGGTACCGGGGAGCTGTTTTTT. Translation gives CASNVGDRGGTGELFF.

In nucleotides, the CDR3 is TGTGCCAGCAGTTTCGCCGGCAGGGAGGGCTATGGCTACACCTTC. Translated: CASSFAGREGYGYTF. The chain carries TRBV28 and TRBJ1-2; a weak D match, TRBD1 (5 bases). Germline V gives CDR1 MDHEN, CDR2 SYDVKM. The CDR3 spans 15 residues. The V end was cut by 3 bases, the J end by 4 bases, with 15 bases between.

The chain couples TRBV7-9 to TRBJ1-5; 9 bases align to TRBD1. This CDR3 comprises 16 residues. V trimming: 5 bases; J trimming: 3 bases; junction bases outside the gene matches: 8. CDR1 is SEHNR and CDR2 is FQNEAQ in the germline V gene (reference sequence). CDR3 bases: TGTGCCAGCAGCGAACAACAGGGGGCCGACAATCAGCCCCAGCATTTT. Its translation is CASSEQQGADNQPQHF.

The chain links TRBV6-1 to TRBJ2-1; no definite D call. CDR1 is MNHNS, CDR2 SASEGT, per germline. Trimming left V 6 bases short and J 0 bases short, with 12 bases between. This CDR3 is 15 amino acids long. The CDR3, as DNA: TGTGCCAGCAGCCTGGACGGCGGCTCCTACAATGAGCAGTTCTTC. Translation: CASSLDGGSYNEQFF.